This T cell receptor beta chain was sequenced during a study of blood T cell repertoires in COVID-19. The overall study: PBMCs, B-cell-depleted T cells, or T cells provided the cDNA or gDNA that made up the material.

Recovery among Cohort 3 donors was established by two negative PCRs, clearance, or symptom resolution. Using immunoSEQ multiplex PCR, the repertoire was profiled, and TCRdb retains in-frame clones only, with some absent. The sample consists of over 250,000 clones, approximately 89% of them appearing once. Looked up from germline, CDR1 is SGHTA and CDR2 is FQGTGA. With 5 bases clipped from V and 4 bases from J, the junction kept 2 bases outside the gene matches. This CDR3 region has 13 residues. Sequences were obtained from PBMCs or T cells enriched from blood (not recorded which). This receptor was obtained from a woman aged 60-75 years who had recovered from COVID-19. The chain is built from TRBV7-3 and TRBJ1-1; TRBD1 agrees at 9 bases. Here the CDR3 DNA reads TGTGCCAGCAGCGCGGGACAGGGCACTGAAGCTTTCTTT. Translated, it gives CASSAGQGTEAFF.